The 19 T cell receptor beta chains below come from one sample, sequenced in a study of follicular helper T cells after annual influenza vaccination. The time point here: 2015-2016 season, 7 days after influenza vaccination. The assay was immunoSEQ multiplex PCR, and TCRdb's table has in-frame clones only and misses some. The sample records about 4,900 clones, more than 80% being singletons. The input for sequencing was CXCR5+ CD38- circulating T follicular helper cells from blood, taken 7 days after influenza vaccination. Subset: circulating Tfh, non-naive CD4+CXCR5+PD-1+ (ICOS+CD38+ or ICOS-CD38-). The receptors were gathered from an adult who received the influenza vaccine.

The chain combines TRBV19 with TRBJ2-4, with 10 bases identical to TRBD2. The trim removed 3 bases at V and 1 base at J, leaving 15 bases unmatched. Looked up from germline, CDR1 is LNHDA and CDR2 is SQIVND (reference sequence). The CDR3 spans 20 residues. CDR3 DNA sequence: TGTGCCAGTAGTATGGCCCCCCAGCGGGGGGGCAATCGGGCCAAAAACATTCAGTACTTC. Translating gives CASSMAPQRGGNRAKNIQYF.

The chain combines TRBV5-1 with TRBJ2-7; no clear D gene. Looked up from germline, CDR1 is SGHRS and CDR2 is YFSETQ. Trimming removed 4 bases from V and 7 bases from J, with 15 bases in between. The CDR3 has 13 residues. CDR3 loop: CASSDGRALEQYF. As DNA, the CDR3 is TGCGCCAGCAGCGACGGCCGGGCCTTGGAGCAGTACTTC.

This clone has just a few counts. This chain joins TRBV7-2 and TRBJ1-5; 8 bases line up with TRBD1. This CDR3 is built from 14 residues. Germline-derived CDR1 and CDR2 are SGHTA and FQGNSA. Trimming took 5 bases from V and 7 from J; bases not matched to a gene: 7. CDR3 nucleotides: TGTGCCAGCAGCCCCAGACAGGGGCCGCAGCCCCAGCATTTT. Its protein is CASSPRQGPQPQHF.

The rearrangement uses TRBV11-2 and TRBJ1-2; a weak D match, TRBD1 (5 bases). Trimming shortened V by 7 bases and J by 4 bases, and 16 bases separated the two germline ends. From germline, CDR1 is SGHAT and CDR2 FQNNGV. CDR3 length: 14 residues. Here the CDR3 DNA reads TGTGCCAGCATCGGGGACCCAAGGAGCTATGGCTACACCTTC. The encoded protein is CASIGDPRSYGYTF.

The genes are TRBV5-1 and TRBJ1-6; 7 positions agree with TRBD1. Germline assignment: CDR1 SGHRS and CDR2 YFSETQ. The CDR3 has 15 amino acids. After removal of 0 bases from V and 7 bases from J, the junction contained 4 bases not matched to a gene. CDR3 coding DNA: TGCGCCAGCAGCTTGGCTCGGACAGGAAATTCACCCCTCCACTTT. Amino acids: CASSLARTGNSPLHF.

V and J are TRBV5-1 and TRBJ1-4, with D unresolved. CDR3 length: 16 amino acids. With 6 bases removed from V and 0 bases from J, the gap between germline ends came to 15 bases. CDR1 and CDR2 from the germline V gene are SGHRS and YFSETQ. The CDR3 loop reads CASKGSGFSTNEKLFF. Here the CDR3 DNA reads TGCGCCAGCAAAGGGTCTGGGTTTTCAACTAATGAAAAACTGTTTTTT. The full variable domain, its missing parts supplied by reference TRBV5-1 and TRBJ1-4, is KAGVTQTPRYLIKTRGQQVTLSCSPISGHRSVSWYQQTPGQGLQFLFEYFSETQRNKGNFPGRFSGRQFSNSRSEMNVSTLELGDSALYLCASKGSGFSTNEKLFFGSGTQLSVL.

The chain uses TRBV11-3 and TRBJ1-2; D is perhaps TRBD1 (6 bases). The germline V gene encodes CDR1 SGHNT and CDR2 YENEEA. V lost 1 base and J 2 bases, leaving 11 bases between the germline ends. This CDR3 has 15 amino acids. This chain's CDR3 is CASSLGQTGNYGYTF. CDR3 sequence (DNA): TGTGCCAGCAGCTTAGGTCAGACAGGAAACTATGGCTACACCTTC.

The chain joins TRBV23-1 to TRBJ2-7, with 7 bases lining up with TRBD1. TRBV23-1 is an ORF; its function is uncertain. The CDR3 loop spans 16 amino acids. V lost 1 base, J lost 3 bases, and 9 bases stayed unmatched. CDR3 in amino acids: CASSQFPRTGNYEQYF. The CDR3, as DNA: TGCGCCAGCAGTCAATTCCCCAGGACAGGCAACTACGAGCAGTACTTC.

J is TRBJ2-5 and V is TRBV7-8; 7 bases fit TRBD1. The CDR3 extends over 13 amino acids. The germline V gene has CDR1 SGHVS and CDR2 FQNEAQ. With 5 bases clipped from V and 4 bases from J, the junction kept 4 bases outside the gene matches. In DNA form, the CDR3 reads TGTGCCAGCAGCGGCACAGGGGTAGAGACCCAGTACTTC. Amino acid sequence: CASSGTGVETQYF.

A single count supports this clone. The chain couples TRBV11-2 to TRBJ1-1; 7 bases line up with TRBD1. This CDR3 comprises 13 residues. Germline values: CDR1 SGHAT, CDR2 FQNNGV. V lost 6 bases and J lost 6; bases outside the gene matches: 7. DNA of the CDR3: TGTGCCAGCAGACCGAAGGGGGCCGCTGAAGCTTTCTTT. Translation: CASRPKGAAEAFF. The whole variable domain, remainder taken from reference TRBV11-2 and TRBJ1-1, is EAGVAQSPRYKIIEKRQSVAFWCNPISGHATLYWYQQILGQGPKLLIQFQNNGVVDDSQLPKDRFSAERLKGVDSTLKIQPAKLEDSAVYLCASRPKGAAEAFFGQGTRLTVV.

J is TRBJ1-6 and V is TRBV14; 11 bases agree with TRBD1. Germline V gene lookup returns CDR1 SGHDN and CDR2 FVKESK. Unmatched junction bases numbered 5, after V lost 3 bases and J lost 4 bases. This CDR3 has 17 residues. This chain's CDR3 is CASSQWTGGLYNSPLHF. Written as DNA, the CDR3 is TGTGCCAGCAGCCAGTGGACAGGGGGCCTTTATAATTCACCCCTCCACTTT.

The rearrangement uses TRBV5-1 and TRBJ2-1, with D unresolved. This CDR3 comprises 13 residues. V lost 7 bases, J lost 5 bases, and 13 bases lay in between. Germline V gene lookup returns CDR1 SGHRS and CDR2 YFSETQ. The CDR3 nucleotides read TGCGCCAGCTCAAAGGAATGGAACAATGAGCAGTTCTTC. Protein sequence: CASSKEWNNEQFF.

As concerns this clone: Sequence at one end of the junction differs from germline and may be a read error. The rearrangement joins TRBV4-2 to TRBJ1-6; 7 positions agree with TRBD1. This CDR3 comprises 15 residues. Germline V lookup: CDR1 LGHNA, CDR2 YNFKEQ. The CDR3 DNA sequence: TGTGCCAGCAGCCAAAAACAGGGGTATAGTTCACCCCTCCACTTT. Encoded protein: CASSQKQGYSSPLHF.

The gene calls are TRBV11-3 and TRBJ2-5; maybe TRBD1 (6 bases). V lost 0 bases and J lost 5, with 10 bases in between. CDR1 is SGHNT, CDR2 YENEEA, per germline. The CDR3 has 14 amino acids. CDR3 nucleotides: TGTGCCAGCAGCTTAGAACCAGGGGTGGAGACCCAGTACTTC. As protein: CASSLEPGVETQYF.

This chain joins TRBV13 and TRBJ2-4; a possible D gene is TRBD2 (6 bases). The CDR3 is 17 residues long. The V end lost 2 bases, the J end lost 5 bases, and 19 bases lay between the germline ends. CDR1 is PRHDT and CDR2 is FYEKMQ in the germline V gene (reference sequence). The CDR3 DNA sequence: TGTGCCAGCAGCTTAAGCGGCGGGGCGCTTGGGGAAAACATTCAGTACTTC. Protein sequence: CASSLSGGALGENIQYF.

The CDR3 DNA follows: TGTGCCAGCACAACACGATCTGGAAACACCATATATTTT. Protein product: CASTTRSGNTIYF. J is TRBJ1-3 and V is TRBV6-5; D is unclear. V shed 7 bases and J shed 1 base, with 8 bases lying between them. Germline V lookup: CDR1 MNHEY, CDR2 SVGAGI. The CDR3 is 13 residues long.

This rearrangement joins TRBV5-5 to TRBJ1-6; D not certain. V lost 0 bases and J 5 bases, leaving 6 bases between the germline ends. This CDR3 comprises 14 residues. CDR1 SGHKS and CDR2 YYEKEE come from the germline V gene (reference sequence). CDR3 coding DNA: TGTGCCAGCAGCTTGGTTCCAGATAATTCACCCCTCCACTTT. Protein sequence: CASSLVPDNSPLHF.

This chain links TRBV6-1 with TRBJ1-2, with 7 positions matching TRBD1. V was pared by 2 bases and J by 9 bases, with 15 bases of the junction left unmatched. The germline gives CDR1 MNHNS, CDR2 SASEGT. This CDR3 is built from 16 residues. CDR3: CASSEPGQFPPYRYTF. Here the CDR3 DNA reads TGTGCCAGCAGTGAACCGGGACAGTTTCCCCCATATCGCTACACCTTC.

V gene TRBV30 combines with J gene TRBJ2-6; TRBD1 might be the D (5 bases). Germline assignment: CDR1 GTSNPN and CDR2 SVGIG (reference sequence). The CDR3 has 18 amino acids. V gave up 1 base and J gave up 0 bases, with 16 bases separating them. The CDR3 DNA reads TGTGCCTGGAGTGCCCAGGACATACTGAGCTCTGGGGCCAACGTCCTGACTTTC. As protein: CAWSAQDILSSGANVLTF.